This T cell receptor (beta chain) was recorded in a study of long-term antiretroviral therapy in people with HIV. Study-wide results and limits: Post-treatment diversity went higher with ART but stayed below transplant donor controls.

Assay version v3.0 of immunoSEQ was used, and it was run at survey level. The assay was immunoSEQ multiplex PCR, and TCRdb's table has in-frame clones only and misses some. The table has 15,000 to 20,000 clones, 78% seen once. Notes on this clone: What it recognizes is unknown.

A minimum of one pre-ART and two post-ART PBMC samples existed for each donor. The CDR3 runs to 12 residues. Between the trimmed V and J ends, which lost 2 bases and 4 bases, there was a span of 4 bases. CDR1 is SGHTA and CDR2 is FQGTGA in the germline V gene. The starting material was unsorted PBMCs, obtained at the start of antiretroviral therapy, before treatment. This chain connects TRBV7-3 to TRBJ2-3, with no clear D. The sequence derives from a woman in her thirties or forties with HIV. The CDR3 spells CASSLSADTQYF. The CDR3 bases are TGTGCCAGCAGCTTATCCGCAGATACGCAGTATTTT.